Sequencing of this T cell receptor beta chain was carried out in a study of blood T cells in healthy people across ages. The use of a sample-barcoded 5' primer and a J-beta primer mix characterized a second PCR of roughly 7 to 11 cycles. Carrying 12 random nucleotides, a template-switch adaptor labeled each individual cDNA molecule. Individual samples furnished no less than 3 million CDR3-containing paired-end reads apiece. TCRdb called the 5' RACE reads again in MiXCR, with one record for every CDR3 protein. The sample holds some 1.5 million distinct CDR3 sequences, over 25% seen once. Samples had at least 6 million PBMCs isolated from them. RNA extraction gave at least 5 micrograms of total RNA per sample. Looked up from germline, CDR1 is SQVTM and CDR2 is ANQGSEA. The CDR3 is 15 amino acids. Trimming removed 1 base at V and 6 bases at J, with 19 bases between.

Material: blood. This clonotype originated in a woman aged 25 to 39 in good health. The rearrangement joins TRBV29-1 to TRBJ2-7; possible D gene TRBD1, 6 bases. The CDR3 sequence is CSVEATPGAAGEQYF. The DNA of the CDR3 is TGCAGCGTTGAAGCGACTCCAGGGGCAGCTGGCGAGCAGTACTTC.